This T cell receptor beta chain is drawn from a study of T cell responses to AZD1222 COVID-19 vaccine. Study results and caveats: The donor cohort was predominantly white British with a female majority, and clonal diversity may have been underestimated. Seropositive at baseline were only a handful of AZD1222 recipients.

With respect to this clone: Its antigen is still unknown.

Sequencing was performed with immunoSEQ multiplex PCR; in TCRdb, only in-frame clones are kept and a portion is missing. The table lists 150,000 to 200,000 clones, approximately 92% of them singletons. The ends were cut back, 3 bases at V and 5 bases at J, with 8 bases in the middle. Germline CDR1 reads MNHEY; CDR2 reads SMNVEV (reference sequence). This CDR3 contains 14 residues. The J gene is TRBJ1-6, the V gene TRBV27, with D hard to call. The material was peripheral blood, obtained 28 days after the second dose of the MenACWY control vaccine. This clonotype originated in an adult who received the MenACWY meningococcal vaccine as a control. CDR3 nucleotides: TGTGCCAGCAGTTTGGCCAGCCATAATTCACCCCTCCACTTT. This encodes CASSLASHNSPLHF.